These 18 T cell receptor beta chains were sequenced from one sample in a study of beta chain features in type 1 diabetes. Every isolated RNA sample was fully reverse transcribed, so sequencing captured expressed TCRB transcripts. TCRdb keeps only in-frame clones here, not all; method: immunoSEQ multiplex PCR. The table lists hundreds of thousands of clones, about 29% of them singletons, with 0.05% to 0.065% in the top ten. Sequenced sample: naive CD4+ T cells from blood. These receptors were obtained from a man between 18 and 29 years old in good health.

The CDR3 protein is CSVGSDYGYTF. The CDR3 DNA reads TGCAGCGTTGGATCGGACTATGGCTACACCTTC. V and J are TRBV29-1 and TRBJ1-2, with D hard to call. The germline V and J ends were trimmed by 4 bases and 3 bases, with 6 bases remaining between them. The CDR3 runs to 11 residues. CDR1 SQVTM and CDR2 ANQGSEA come from the germline V gene.

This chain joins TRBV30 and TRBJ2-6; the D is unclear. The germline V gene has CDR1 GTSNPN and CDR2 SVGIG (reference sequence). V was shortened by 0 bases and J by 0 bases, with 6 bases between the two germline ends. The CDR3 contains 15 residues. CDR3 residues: CAWSVPYSGANVLTF. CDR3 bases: TGTGCCTGGAGTGTACCATACTCTGGGGCCAACGTCCTGACTTTC.

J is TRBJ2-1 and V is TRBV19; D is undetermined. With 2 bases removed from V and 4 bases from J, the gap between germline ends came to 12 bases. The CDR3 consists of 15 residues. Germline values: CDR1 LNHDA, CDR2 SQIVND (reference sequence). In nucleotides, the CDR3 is TGTGCCAGTAGTATAAGGATCTATCAATACAATGAGCAGTTCTTC. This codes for CASSIRIYQYNEQFF. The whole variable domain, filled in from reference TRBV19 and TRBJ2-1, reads DGGITQSPKYLFRKEGQNVTLSCEQNLNHDAMYWYRQDPGQGLRLIYYSQIVNDFQKGDIAEGYSVSREKKESFPLTVTSAQKNPTAFYLCASSIRIYQYNEQFFGPGTRLTVL.

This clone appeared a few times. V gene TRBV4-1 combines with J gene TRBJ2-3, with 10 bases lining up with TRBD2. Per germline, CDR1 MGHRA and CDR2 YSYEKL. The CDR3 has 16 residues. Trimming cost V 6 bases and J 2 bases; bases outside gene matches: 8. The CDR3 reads CASSRGLASITDTQYF. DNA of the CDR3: TGCGCCAGCAGTCGGGGACTAGCGTCGATCACAGATACGCAGTATTTT.

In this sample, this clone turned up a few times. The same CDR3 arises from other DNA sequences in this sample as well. The CDR3 is CAWVRDRGYEQYF. The CDR3 DNA is TGTGCCTGGGTCCGGGACAGAGGATACGAGCAGTACTTC. The chain combines TRBV30 with TRBJ2-7, with 7 bases aligning to TRBD1. V lost 5 bases, J lost 4 bases, and 8 bases stayed unmatched. CDR1 is GTSNPN and CDR2 is SVGIG in the germline V gene (reference sequence). CDR3 length equals 13 residues.

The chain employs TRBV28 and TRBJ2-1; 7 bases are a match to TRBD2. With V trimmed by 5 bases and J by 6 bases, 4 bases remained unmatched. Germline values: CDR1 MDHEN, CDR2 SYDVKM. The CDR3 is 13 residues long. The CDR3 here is CASSLSGVNEQFF. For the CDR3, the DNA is TGTGCCAGCAGTCTCAGCGGGGTCAATGAGCAGTTCTTC.

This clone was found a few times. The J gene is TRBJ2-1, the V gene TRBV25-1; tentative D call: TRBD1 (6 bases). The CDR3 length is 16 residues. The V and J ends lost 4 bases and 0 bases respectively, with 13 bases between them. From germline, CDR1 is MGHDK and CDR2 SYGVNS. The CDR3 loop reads CASSGDTQSSYNEQFF. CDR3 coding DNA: TGTGCCAGCAGTGGGGACACACAGAGCTCCTACAATGAGCAGTTCTTC.

The CDR3 nucleotides are TGTGCCAGCAGCCACTTTAACGTATACAATGAGCAGTTCTTC. Its translation is CASSHFNVYNEQFF. The V call is TRBV7-9, the J call TRBJ2-1; D gene unclear. The CDR3 loop spans 14 amino acids. Germline CDR1 is SEHNR and CDR2 is FQNEAQ (reference sequence). V dropped 5 bases and J dropped 4 bases, with 12 bases sitting between them.

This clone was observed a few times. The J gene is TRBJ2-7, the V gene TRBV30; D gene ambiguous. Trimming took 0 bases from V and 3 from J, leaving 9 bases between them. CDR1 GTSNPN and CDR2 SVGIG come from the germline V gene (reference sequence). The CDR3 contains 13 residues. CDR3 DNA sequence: TGTGCCTGGAGTGTAATCCGGCGCTACGAGCAGTACTTC. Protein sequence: CAWSVIRRYEQYF.

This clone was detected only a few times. DNA of the CDR3: TGTGCCAGTAGTACTGGTAGACAGGGGGTCATTCAGTACTTC. The encoded protein is CASSTGRQGVIQYF. The chain links TRBV19 to TRBJ2-4, with 9 bases lining up with TRBD1. This CDR3 has 14 amino acids. J was trimmed by 9 bases and V by 4 bases; bases with no gene match: 7. Germline CDR1 reads LNHDA; CDR2 reads SQIVND (reference sequence).

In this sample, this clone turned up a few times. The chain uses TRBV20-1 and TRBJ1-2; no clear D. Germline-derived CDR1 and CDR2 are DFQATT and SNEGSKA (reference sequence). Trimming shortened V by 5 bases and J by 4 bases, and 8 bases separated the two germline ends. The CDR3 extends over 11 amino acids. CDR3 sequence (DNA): TGCAGTGCTTTCAGCCTCTATGGCTACACCTTC. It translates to CSAFSLYGYTF.

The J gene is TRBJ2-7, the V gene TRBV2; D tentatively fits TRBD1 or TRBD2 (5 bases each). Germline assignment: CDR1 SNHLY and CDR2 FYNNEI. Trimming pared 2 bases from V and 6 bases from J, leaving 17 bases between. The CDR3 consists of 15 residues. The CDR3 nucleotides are TGTGCCAGCAGTGAAAGGACTGGGACCTTGCGCGAGCAGTACTTC. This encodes CASSERTGTLREQYF.

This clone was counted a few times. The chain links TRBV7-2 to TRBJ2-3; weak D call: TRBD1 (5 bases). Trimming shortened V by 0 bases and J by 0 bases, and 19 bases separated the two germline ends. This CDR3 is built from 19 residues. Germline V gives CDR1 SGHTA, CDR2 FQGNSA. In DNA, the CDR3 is TGTGCCAGCAGCTTAGCACTCCTGGGGCCGTCATCTAGCACAGATACGCAGTATTTT. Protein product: CASSLALLGPSSSTDTQYF.

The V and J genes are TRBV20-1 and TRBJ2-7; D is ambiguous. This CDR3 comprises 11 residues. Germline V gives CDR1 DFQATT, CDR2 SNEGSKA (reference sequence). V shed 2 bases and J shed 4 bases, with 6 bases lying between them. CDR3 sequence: CSARSFYEQYF. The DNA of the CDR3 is TGCAGTGCTAGATCATTTTACGAGCAGTACTTC.

As DNA, the CDR3 is TGTGCCAGCAGCCTACAGGGAGGAGATGGCTACACCTTC. Translating it yields CASSLQGGDGYTF. The rearrangement uses TRBV7-3 and TRBJ1-2; TRBD1 is a possible D gene (6 bases). Per germline, CDR1 SGHTA and CDR2 FQGTGA. This CDR3 region has 13 residues. Trimming took off 5 bases at V and 6 bases at J, with 13 bases between the two ends.

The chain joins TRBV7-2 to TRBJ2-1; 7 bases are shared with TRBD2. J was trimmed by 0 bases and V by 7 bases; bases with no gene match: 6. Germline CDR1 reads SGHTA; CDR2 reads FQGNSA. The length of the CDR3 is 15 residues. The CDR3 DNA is TGTGCCAGCAAGAAAAGCGGGAACTCCTACAATGAGCAGTTCTTC. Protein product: CASKKSGNSYNEQFF.

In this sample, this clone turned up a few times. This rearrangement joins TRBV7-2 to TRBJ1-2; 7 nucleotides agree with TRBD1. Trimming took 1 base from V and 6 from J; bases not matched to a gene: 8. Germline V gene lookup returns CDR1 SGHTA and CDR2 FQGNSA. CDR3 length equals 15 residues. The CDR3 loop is CASSLVPQGENGYTF. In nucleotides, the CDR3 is TGTGCCAGCAGCTTAGTTCCTCAGGGGGAAAATGGCTACACCTTC.

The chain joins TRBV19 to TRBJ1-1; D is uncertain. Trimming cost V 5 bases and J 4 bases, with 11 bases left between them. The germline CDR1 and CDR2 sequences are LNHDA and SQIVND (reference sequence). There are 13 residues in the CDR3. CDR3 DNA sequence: TGTGCCAGTAGTTTACTCCGGAGCACTGAAGCTTTCTTT. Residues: CASSLLRSTEAFF.